The 2 T cell receptor beta chains given below trace back to one sample, sequenced in a study of tumor-infiltrating lymphocytes in localized non-small cell lung cancer. Method: immunoSEQ multiplex PCR; TCRdb's copy keeps in-frame clones and lacks some. The sample yields 9,500 to 15,000 clones, 78% seen once. Specimen: lung tumor tissue. These receptors were collected from a human donor with non-small cell lung cancer.

This chain links TRBV7-9 with TRBJ1-4; D might be TRBD1 (6 bases). Per germline, CDR1 SEHNR and CDR2 FQNEAQ (reference sequence). The germline V and J ends were trimmed by 3 bases and 6 bases, with 23 bases remaining between them. This CDR3 has 18 amino acids. The CDR3 DNA sequence: TGTGCCAGCAGCTTGGTACCTCACCTGAGGGGGGGGCATGAAAAACTGTTTTTT. Translated: CASSLVPHLRGGHEKLFF.

This clone was observed once. The rearrangement links TRBV28 to TRBJ1-5; 8 nucleotides line up with TRBD1. This CDR3 is 16 amino acids long. Trimming removed 6 bases from V and 4 bases from J; junction bases left unmatched: 11. Germline values: CDR1 MDHEN, CDR2 SYDVKM. CDR3: CASRTPRGRMNQPQHF. The CDR3 DNA follows: TGTGCCAGCAGGACCCCCAGGGGGCGGATGAATCAGCCCCAGCATTTT. Filled out from reference TRBV28 and TRBJ1-5, the complete variable domain reads DVKVTQSSRYLVKRTGEKVFLECVQDMDHENMFWYRQDPGLGLRLIYFSYDVKMKEKGDIPEGYSVSREKKERFSLILESASTNQTSMYLCASRTPRGRMNQPQHFGDGTRLSIL.